In this sample, the clone carrying this T cell receptor (beta chain) turned up once. The CDR3 runs 12 residues. J lost 5 bases, V lost 4 bases, and 4 bases had no gene match. CDR1 and CDR2 (germline): SQVTM, ANQGSEA. The data originate from a study of blood T cell repertoires in COVID-19. Overall study: Whether acute or convalescent, the COVID-19 samples came from the United States, Italy and Spain. T cells, B-cell-depleted T cells, or PBMCs provided the cDNA or gDNA that served as material.

Clones were read by immunoSEQ multiplex PCR, and TCRdb kept only the in-frame ones, dropping some. The table lists more than 70,000 clones, around nine tenths of them singletons. The V and J genes are TRBV29-1 and TRBJ1-1, with 7 bases that match TRBD1. The receptor was isolated from a woman between 50 and 59 years old in a cohort sampled during active COVID-19. The sample comprised peripheral blood. The CDR3 region has the DNA TGCAGCGTTGGACAGGGAGGAACTGAAGCTTTCTTT. This translates into CSVGQGGTEAFF.